This T cell receptor beta chain was profiled in a study of T cell changes during pregnancy in multiple sclerosis. TCRdb's copy holds only in-frame clones and misses some; the assay was immunoSEQ multiplex PCR. Among under 15,000 clones, around 94% were seen once, and the ten largest hold about 0.29%. The CDR3 sequence is 13 residues long. The germline V gene has CDR1 SGHVS and CDR2 FQNEAQ. V was trimmed by 0 bases and J by 2 bases, leaving 4 bases between them. Sequences were derived from CD4+ T cells from peripheral blood mononuclear cells, sampled before pregnancy. This chain uses TRBV7-8 with TRBJ1-2; D call uncertain. The clonotype was recovered from a female donor with multiple sclerosis, enrolled in a pregnancy study. The CDR3 DNA is TGTGCCAGCAGCTTAGCTGAGAACTATGGCTACACCTTC. Residues: CASSLAENYGYTF. Using reference TRBV7-8 and TRBJ1-2 for the parts outside the CDR3, the full variable domain is GAGVSQSPRYKVAKRGQDVALRCDPISGHVSLFWYQQALGQGPEFLTYFQNEAQLDKSGLPSDRFFAERPEGSVSTLKIQRTQQEDSAVYLCASSLAENYGYTFGSGTRLTVV.